One and the same sample provided the 2 T cell receptor beta chains below, sequenced in a study of T cell repertoires in cytomegalovirus infection. MiXCR, applied by TCRdb to the reads, yields one record per CDR3 protein. Found here are 300,000 to 450,000 distinct CDR3 sequences, over 15% of them singletons; the top ten hold around 10%. Material: PBMCs. Every receptor here comes from a human donor in good health (CMV status not recorded). Some clones in this sample may be carry-over from other donors' samples.

The chain has TRBV7-7 and TRBJ2-2; D is undetermined. Trimming removed 2 bases at V and 3 bases at J, with 10 bases between. The CDR3 loop spans 15 amino acids. Germline-derived CDR1 and CDR2 are SSHAT and FNYEAQ (reference sequence). This chain's CDR3 is CASSLSVRDTGELFF. As DNA, the CDR3 is TGTGCCAGCAGCTTAAGTGTCAGAGACACCGGGGAGCTGTTTTTT. Supplemented by reference TRBV7-7 and TRBJ2-2, the full variable domain reads GAGVSQSPRYKVTKRGQDVTLRCDPISSHATLYWYQQALGQGPEFLTYFNYEAQPDKSGLPSDRFSAERPEGSISTLTIQRTEQRDSAMYRCASSLSVRDTGELFFGEGSRLTVL.

The CDR3 nucleotides read TGTGCCAGCAGTTCCGGACTCCCTTTAAGCTCTGGAAACACCATATATTTT. Translating gives CASSSGLPLSSGNTIYF. The rearrangement uses TRBV12-3 or TRBV12-4 and TRBJ1-3; no definite D call. The germline V and J ends were trimmed by 4 bases and 0 bases, with 16 bases remaining between them. The CDR3 spans 17 residues.